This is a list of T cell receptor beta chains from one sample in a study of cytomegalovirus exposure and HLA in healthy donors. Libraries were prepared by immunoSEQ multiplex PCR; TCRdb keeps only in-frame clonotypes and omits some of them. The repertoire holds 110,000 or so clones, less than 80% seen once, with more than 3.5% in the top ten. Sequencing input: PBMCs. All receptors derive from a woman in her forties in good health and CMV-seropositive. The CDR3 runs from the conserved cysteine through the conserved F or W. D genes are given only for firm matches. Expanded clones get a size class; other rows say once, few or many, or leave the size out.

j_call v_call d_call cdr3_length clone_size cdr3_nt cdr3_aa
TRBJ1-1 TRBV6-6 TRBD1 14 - TGTGCCACTAAGGGGACAGGGCTGAACACTGAAGCTTTCTTT CATKGTGLNTEAFF
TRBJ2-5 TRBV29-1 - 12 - TGCAGCGTTAAACAGGTCCAAGAGACCCAGTACTTC CSVKQVQETQYF
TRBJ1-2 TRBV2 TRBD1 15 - TGTGCCAGCAAGCCTTGGACAGGGGGCGCGGGTGGCTACACCTTC CASKPWTGGAGGYTF
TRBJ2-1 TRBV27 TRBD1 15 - TGTGCCAGCAGTGACCTAGGACAGGGGAGCAATGAGCAGTTCTTC CASSDLGQGSNEQFF
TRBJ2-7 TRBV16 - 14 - TGTGCCAGCGTCCTCAGGGCTAGCTCCTACGAGCAGTACTTC CASVLRASSYEQYF
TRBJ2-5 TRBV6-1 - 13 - TGTGCCAGCAGCTACAGCCAACAAGAGACCCAGTACTTC CASSYSQQETQYF
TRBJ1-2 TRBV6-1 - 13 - TGTGCCAGCTCCCCTGGGGCGGACTATGGCTACACCTTC CASSPGADYGYTF
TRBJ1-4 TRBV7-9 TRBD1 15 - TGTGCCAGCAGCTTTGGGACAGCAACTAATGAAAAACTGTTTTTT CASSFGTATNEKLFF
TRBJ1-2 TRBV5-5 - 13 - TGTGCCAGCAGCTTGTTAGGGACTGATGGCTACACCTTC CASSLLGTDGYTF
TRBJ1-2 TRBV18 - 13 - TGTGCCAGCTCACCAACAGCTTTGTATGGCTACACCTTC CASSPTALYGYTF
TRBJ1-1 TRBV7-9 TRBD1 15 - TGTGCCAGCAGCCTACCAAGGGGGCGGAACACTGAAGCTTTCTTT CASSLPRGRNTEAFF
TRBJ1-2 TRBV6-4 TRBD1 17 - TGTGCCAGCAGTGAATCGACAGGGGCCTCTGGGCCCTATGGCTACACCTTC CASSESTGASGPYGYTF
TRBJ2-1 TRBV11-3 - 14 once TGTGCCAGCAGCGCCGGGACAAACTACAATGAGCAGTTCTTC CASSAGTNYNEQFF
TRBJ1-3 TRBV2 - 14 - TGTGCCAGCAGGCCTAGGGGCTCTGGAAACACCATATATTTT CASRPRGSGNTIYF
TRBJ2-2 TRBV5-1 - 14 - TGCGCCAGCACTCCCTGGGGGGACACCGGGGAGCTGTTTTTT CASTPWGDTGELFF
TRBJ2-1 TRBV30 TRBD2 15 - TGTGCCTGGAGACCGGGACTAGCGGGCTACAATGAGCAGTTCTTC CAWRPGLAGYNEQFF
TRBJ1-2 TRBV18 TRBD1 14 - TGTGCCAGCTCAGAATTACAGGGGGCCTATGGCTACACCTTC CASSELQGAYGYTF
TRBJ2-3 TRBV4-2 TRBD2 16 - TGTGCCAGCAGCCTAAGTGTGACGGGGGGGACAGATACGCAGTATTTT CASSLSVTGGTDTQYF
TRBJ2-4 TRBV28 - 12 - TGTGCCAGCAGCCTAGCCAAAAACATTCAGTACTTC CASSLAKNIQYF
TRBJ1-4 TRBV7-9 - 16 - TGTGCCAGCAGCTTAGGGCCGATCCGGGGTGATGAAAAACTGTTTTTT CASSLGPIRGDEKLFF
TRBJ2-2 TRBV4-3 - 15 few TGCGCCAGCAGCCGCGACAGGACGAACACCGGGGAGCTGTTTTTT CASSRDRTNTGELFF
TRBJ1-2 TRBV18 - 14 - TGTGCCAGCGCCGACAGCTTTTATAACTATGGCTACGCCTTC CASADSFYNYGYAF
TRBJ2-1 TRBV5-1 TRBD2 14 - TGCGCCAGCACTGGACTAGCGGGAGTTAATGAGCAGTTCTTC CASTGLAGVNEQFF
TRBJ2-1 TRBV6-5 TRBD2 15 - TGTGCCAGCAGTTATGTGAGCGGGAGTGTCGATGAGCAGTTCTTC CASSYVSGSVDEQFF
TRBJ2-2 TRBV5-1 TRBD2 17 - TGCGCCAGCAGGAAAAGGCTCGCGGGAGGGGGCACCGGGGAGCTGTTTTTT CASRKRLAGGGTGELFF
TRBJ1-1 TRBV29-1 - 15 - TGCAGCGTTGAAGAGCCCAGGGGTCGGAACACTGAAGCTTTCTTT CSVEEPRGRNTEAFF
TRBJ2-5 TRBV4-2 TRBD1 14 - TGTGCCAGCAGCCAACAGGGACAGCATCGGGCCCAGTACTTC CASSQQGQHRAQYF
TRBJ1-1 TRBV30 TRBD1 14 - TGTGCCTGGAGTGTGGACAGGTTAATCGCTGAAGCTTTCTTT CAWSVDRLIAEAFF
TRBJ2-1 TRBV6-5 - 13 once TGTGCCACCAGGGGCGGGCCCGACAATGAGCAGTTCTTC CATRGGPDNEQFF
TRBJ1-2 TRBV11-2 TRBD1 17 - TGTGCCAGCAGCTTAGGGACAGGGGGATCTTTGAGCTATGGCTACACCTTC CASSLGTGGSLSYGYTF
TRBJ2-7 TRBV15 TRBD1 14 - TGTGCCACCAGGAGGGACAGGGCATCCTACGAGCAGTACTTC CATRRDRASYEQYF
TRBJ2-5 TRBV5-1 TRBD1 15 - TGCGCCAGCAGCTTATATACAGGGGTTCGAGAGACCCAGTACTTC CASSLYTGVRETQYF
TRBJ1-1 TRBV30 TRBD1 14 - TGTGCCTGGAGTCCTAGACAGGGGGCGGGTCAGGCTTTCTTT CAWSPRQGAGQAFF
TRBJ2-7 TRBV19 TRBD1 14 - TGTGCCAGTAGTCCCCGGGACAGCTCCTACGAGCAGTACTTC CASSPRDSSYEQYF
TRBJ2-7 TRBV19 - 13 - TGTGCCACCTTGGGGCGGGACTCCTACGAGCAGTACTTC CATLGRDSYEQYF
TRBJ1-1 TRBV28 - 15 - TGTGCCAGCAGCCCATACCGACGGGTTAACACTGAAGCTTTCTTT CASSPYRRVNTEAFF
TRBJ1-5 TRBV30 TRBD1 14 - TGTGCCTGGTCCGACAGGGGGCCCGGTCAGCCCCAGCATTTT CAWSDRGPGQPQHF
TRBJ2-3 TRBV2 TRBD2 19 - TGTGCCAGCAGTGAAGTGCTTGGGGGACTAGCGGGACCCACAGATACGCAGTATTTT CASSEVLGGLAGPTDTQYF
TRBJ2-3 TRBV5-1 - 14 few TGCGCCAGCAGCTCCTCGGTTCAGGCTGATACGCAGTATTTT CASSSSVQADTQYF
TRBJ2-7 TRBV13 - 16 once TGTGCCAGCAGCTCGCTGGACAGGAGGGAATCCTACGAGCAGTACTTC CASSSLDRRESYEQYF
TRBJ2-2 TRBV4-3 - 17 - TGCGCCAGCAGCCAAGAAGTGCGGGGGCCGAACACCGGGGAGCTGTTTTTT CASSQEVRGPNTGELFF
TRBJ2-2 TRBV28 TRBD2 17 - TGTGCCAGCAGTTTATACGCAACTAGCGCGAACACCGGGGAGCCGTTTTTT CASSLYATSANTGEPFF
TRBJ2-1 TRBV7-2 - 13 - TGTGCCAGCAGGACAGCCGCGTACAATGAGCAGTTCTTC CASRTAAYNEQFF
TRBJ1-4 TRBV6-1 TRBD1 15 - TGTGCCAGCAGGGATCAGACAGGGGGGAATGAAAAACTGTTTTTT CASRDQTGGNEKLFF
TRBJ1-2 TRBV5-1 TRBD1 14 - TGCGCCAGCAGACCGGGACAGGGCCTATACGGCTACACCTTC CASRPGQGLYGYTF
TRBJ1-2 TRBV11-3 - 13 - TGTGCCAGCAGCTTAGGGAGGGTCTATGGCTACACCTTC CASSLGRVYGYTF
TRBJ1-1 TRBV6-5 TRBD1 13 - TGTGCCAGTCGGACAGGGGGCTTTCCTGAAGCTTTCTTT CASRTGGFPEAFF
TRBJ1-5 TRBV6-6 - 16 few TGTGCCAGCAGTTACGGACACGGCGATAGCAATCAGCCCCAGCATTTT CASSYGHGDSNQPQHF